The 17 T cell receptor beta chains given below trace back to one sample, sequenced in a study of OX40 agonist ivuxolimab in advanced cancers. The table came from immunoSEQ multiplex PCR; TCRdb's copy has only in-frame clones and leaves some out. The table records about 93,000 clones, 90% to 95% of them present only once. Sequenced here: CD4+ or CD8+ T cells sorted from blood, sampled in a trial of the OX40 agonist ivuxolimab. The receptors stem from an adult with an advanced solid tumor such as melanoma, head and neck, liver or kidney cancer.

V and J are TRBV5-5 and TRBJ2-2, with TRBD1 identical over 7 bases. The V gene end was trimmed by 0 bases and the J gene end by 5 bases; junction bases not matched to a gene: 4. The germline CDR1 and CDR2 sequences are SGHKS and YYEKEE (reference sequence). The CDR3 is 15 amino acids. The DNA for the CDR3 is TGTGCCAGCAGCTTGGAGGGGGCATGGACCGGGGAGCTGTTTTTT. Translated, it gives CASSLEGAWTGELFF.

V is TRBV6-1 and J is TRBJ1-2; TRBD1 might be the D (6 bases). V was shortened by 0 bases and J by 4 bases, with 9 bases between the two germline ends. The germline V gene has CDR1 MNHNS and CDR2 SASEGT. The CDR3 consists of 14 residues. The CDR3, as DNA: TGTGCCAGCAGTGAAGCTGGGACACCCTATGGCTACACCTTC. Translating it yields CASSEAGTPYGYTF.

The chain joins TRBV25-1 to TRBJ1-1; D call uncertain. The CDR3 length is 15 residues. Trimming removed 8 bases at V and 3 bases at J, with 19 bases between. Per germline, CDR1 MGHDK and CDR2 SYGVNS. In DNA form, the CDR3 reads TGTGCCAGCTCGAACGACGGACCCGTACACACTGAAGCTTTCTTT. This sequence encodes CASSNDGPVHTEAFF. Drawing the rest from reference TRBV25-1 and TRBJ1-1, the complete variable domain is EADIYQTPRYLVIGTGKKITLECSQTMGHDKMYWYQQDPGMELHLIHYSYGVNSTEKGDLSSESTVSRIRTEHFPLTLESARPSHTSQYLCASSNDGPVHTEAFFGQGTRLTVV.

The CDR3 DNA is TGTGCCAGCAGAGAGACGGGAAGTGAAAAACTGTTTTTT. Translated: CASRETGSEKLFF. This sequence joins TRBV5-8 and TRBJ1-4, with D unresolved. Germline V gene sequence: CDR1 SGHTS, CDR2 YDEGEE. Between the trimmed V and J ends, which lost 5 bases and 7 bases, there was a span of 12 bases. This CDR3 is 13 amino acids long.

CDR3: CASSLTGQSPHQPQHF. The CDR3 bases are TGTGCCAGCAGTTTAACGGGACAGTCCCCCCATCAGCCCCAGCATTTT. The chain joins TRBV27 to TRBJ1-5; TRBD1 matches 7 bases. The germline V gene has CDR1 MNHEY and CDR2 SMNVEV (reference sequence). CDR3 length equals 16 residues. Trimming removed 2 bases from V and 5 bases from J; junction bases left unmatched: 9.

This clone was seen only a few times. V gene TRBV19 combines with J gene TRBJ1-5; possibly TRBD1 for D (6 bases). Germline CDR1 LNHDA, CDR2 SQIVND (reference sequence). There are 13 residues in the CDR3. V lost 6 bases and J lost 2, with 8 bases in between. The CDR3 bases are TGTGCCAGTAGGCGACAGGGCAATCAGCCCCAGCATTTT. Its protein is CASRRQGNQPQHF.

J is TRBJ2-2 and V is TRBV19; 7 bases agree with TRBD1. The CDR3 spans 15 residues. Germline V gives CDR1 LNHDA, CDR2 SQIVND (reference sequence). J gave up 4 bases and V 5 bases, and 7 bases lay outside the gene matches. The CDR3 is CASSRDRVGTGELFF. The CDR3 DNA reads as TGTGCCAGTAGTCGAGACAGGGTGGGCACCGGGGAGCTGTTTTTT.

The rearrangement uses TRBV11-3 and TRBJ1-6; D not certain. Trimming shortened V by 2 bases and J by 8 bases, and 7 bases separated the two germline ends. This CDR3 comprises 13 residues. Germline V gene lookup returns CDR1 SGHNT and CDR2 YENEEA. CDR3 nucleotides: TGTGCCAGCAGCTTATCCGGGGATTCACCCCTCCACTTT. This translates into CASSLSGDSPLHF.

The V call is TRBV11-3, the J call TRBJ2-7, with TRBD1 as a possible D gene (5 bases). The CDR3 contains 12 residues. V lost 5 bases to trimming and J lost 5 bases, with 10 bases between them. The germline gives CDR1 SGHNT, CDR2 YENEEA. The CDR3 spells CASSQGWDEQYF. The CDR3 DNA is TGTGCCAGCAGCCAGGGCTGGGACGAGCAGTACTTC.

The chain's CDR3 is CASSGTGHGYTF. CDR3 in DNA: TGTGCCAGTAGTGGGACAGGGCATGGCTACACCTTC. The chain recombines TRBV19 with TRBJ1-2; 9 positions match TRBD1. Germline V gene sequence: CDR1 LNHDA, CDR2 SQIVND (reference sequence). Losses at the gene ends were 5 bases for V and 6 bases for J; bases not matched to a gene: 1. The CDR3 spans 12 residues.

This chain joins TRBV5-6 and TRBJ1-5, with TRBD1 matching over 8 bases. CDR1 and CDR2 (germline): SGHDT, YYEEEE. V was clipped by 1 base and J by 3 bases; unmatched bases: 6. CDR3 length equals 16 residues. CDR3 loop: CASSLSNRGINQPQHF. The CDR3 nucleotides are TGTGCCAGCAGCTTGAGTAACAGGGGGATCAATCAGCCCCAGCATTTT.

This chain uses TRBV27 with TRBJ1-2, with 8 bases lining up with TRBD1. This CDR3 region has 16 residues. The germline V gene encodes CDR1 MNHEY and CDR2 SMNVEV (reference sequence). Unmatched junction bases numbered 8, after V lost 3 bases and J lost 2 bases. CDR3 residues: CASSFLGTGVNYGYTF. For the CDR3, the DNA is TGTGCCAGCAGTTTCCTCGGGACAGGTGTGAACTATGGCTACACCTTC.

The rearrangement links TRBV6-4 to TRBJ2-2; tentatively, D is TRBD2 (6 bases). The V and J ends lost 6 bases and 4 bases respectively, with 9 bases between them. Germline V gene data show CDR1 as MRHNA and CDR2 as SNTAGT. The CDR3 is 13 amino acids. The CDR3 is CASRGLTTGELFF. The CDR3 region has the DNA TGTGCCAGCAGAGGACTAACCACCGGGGAGCTGTTTTTT.

The chain recombines TRBV5-6 with TRBJ2-7, with a weak D call TRBD1 (5 bases). V lost 3 bases to trimming and J lost 0 bases, with 10 bases between them. Germline V CDR1 and CDR2: SGHDT, YYEEEE. This CDR3 contains 14 residues. CDR3 sequence: CASSSLGASYEQYF. The CDR3 DNA sequence: TGTGCCAGCAGCTCTCTAGGGGCCTCCTACGAGCAGTACTTC.

This clone was counted a few times. The chain has TRBV6-5 and TRBJ2-7, with D perhaps assigned TRBD1 or TRBD2 (5 bases each). The CDR3 runs to 14 residues. The V and J ends lost 6 bases and 2 bases respectively, with 14 bases between them. Looked up from germline, CDR1 is MNHEY and CDR2 is SVGAGI. CDR3 sequence reads: CASRTGTATYEQYF. The CDR3, as DNA: TGTGCCAGCAGAACCGGGACCGCCACCTACGAGCAGTACTTC.

This clone was found once. This rearrangement joins TRBV6-6 to TRBJ2-7; 9 nucleotides match TRBD1. This CDR3 region has 16 residues. V gave up 4 bases and J gave up 2 bases; unmatched junction bases: 9. Germline V lookup: CDR1 MNHNY, CDR2 SVGAGI (reference sequence). CDR3 bases: TGTGCCAGCAGTTCCCGTGGGACAGGGACTACCTACGAGCAGTACTTC. Its protein product is CASSSRGTGTTYEQYF.

The rearrangement joins TRBV6-1 to TRBJ1-5; D unclear. The CDR3 covers 12 residues. Trimming shortened V by 7 bases and J by 3 bases, and 7 bases separated the two germline ends. The germline V gene encodes CDR1 MNHNS and CDR2 SASEGT. CDR3 sequence (DNA): TGTGCCAGCACCCTCTTCAATCAGCCCCAGCATTTT. Its translation is CASTLFNQPQHF.